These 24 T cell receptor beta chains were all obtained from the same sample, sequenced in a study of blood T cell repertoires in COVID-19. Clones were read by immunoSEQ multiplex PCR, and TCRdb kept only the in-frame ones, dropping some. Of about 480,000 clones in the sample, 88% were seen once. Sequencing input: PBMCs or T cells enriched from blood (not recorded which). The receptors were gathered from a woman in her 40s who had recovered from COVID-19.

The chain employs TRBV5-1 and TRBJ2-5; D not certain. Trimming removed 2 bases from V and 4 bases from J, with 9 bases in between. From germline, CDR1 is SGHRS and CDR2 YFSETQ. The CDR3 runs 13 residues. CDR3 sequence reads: CASSFERGETQYF. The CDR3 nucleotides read TGCGCCAGCAGCTTTGAGAGAGGAGAGACCCAGTACTTC.

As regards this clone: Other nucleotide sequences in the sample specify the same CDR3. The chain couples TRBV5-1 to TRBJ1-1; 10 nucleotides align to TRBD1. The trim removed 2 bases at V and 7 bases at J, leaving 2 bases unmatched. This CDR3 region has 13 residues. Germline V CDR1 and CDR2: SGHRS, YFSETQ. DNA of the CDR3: TGCGCCAGCAGCTTAGGGGACAGGGGTGAAGCTTTCTTT. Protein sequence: CASSLGDRGEAFF.

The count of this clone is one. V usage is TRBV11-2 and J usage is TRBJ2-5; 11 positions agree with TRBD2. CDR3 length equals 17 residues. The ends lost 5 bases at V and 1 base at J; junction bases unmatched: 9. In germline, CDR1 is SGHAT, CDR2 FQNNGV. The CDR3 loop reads CASSRYWTSGPQETQYF. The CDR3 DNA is TGTGCCAGCAGCCGGTACTGGACTAGCGGGCCCCAAGAGACCCAGTACTTC.

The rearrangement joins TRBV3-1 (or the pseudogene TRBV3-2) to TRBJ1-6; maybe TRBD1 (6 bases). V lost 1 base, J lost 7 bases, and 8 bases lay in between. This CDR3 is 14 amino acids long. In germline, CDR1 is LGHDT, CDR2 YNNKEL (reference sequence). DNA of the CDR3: TGTGCCAGCAGCCAAGCTGGACAGAATTCACCCCTCCACTTT. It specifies CASSQAGQNSPLHF.

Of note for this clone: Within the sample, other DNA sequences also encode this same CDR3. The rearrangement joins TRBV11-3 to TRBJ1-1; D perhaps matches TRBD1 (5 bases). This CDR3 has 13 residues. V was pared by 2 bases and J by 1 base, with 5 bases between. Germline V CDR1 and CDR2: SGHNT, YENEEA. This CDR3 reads CASSLQGNTEAFF. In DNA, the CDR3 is TGTGCCAGCAGCTTACAGGGGAACACTGAAGCTTTCTTT.

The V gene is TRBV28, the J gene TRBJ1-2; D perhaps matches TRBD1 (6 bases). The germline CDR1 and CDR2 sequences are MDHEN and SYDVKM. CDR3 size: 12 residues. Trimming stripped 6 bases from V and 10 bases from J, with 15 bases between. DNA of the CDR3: TGTGCCAGCAGCCGGGACAAGGACAACTACACCTTC. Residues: CASSRDKDNYTF.

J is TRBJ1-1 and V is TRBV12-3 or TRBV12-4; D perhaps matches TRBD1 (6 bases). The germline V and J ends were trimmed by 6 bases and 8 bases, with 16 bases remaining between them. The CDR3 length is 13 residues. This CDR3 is CASSFRYRVEAFF. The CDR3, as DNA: TGTGCCAGCAGCTTTCGGTACAGGGTAGAAGCTTTCTTT.

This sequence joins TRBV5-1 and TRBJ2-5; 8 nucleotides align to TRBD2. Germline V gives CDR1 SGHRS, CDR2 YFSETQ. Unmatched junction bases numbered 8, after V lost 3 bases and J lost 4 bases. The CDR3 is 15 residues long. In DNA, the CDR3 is TGCGCCAGCAGCTCAAGTGGGAGCGGGGGAGAGACCCAGTACTTC. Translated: CASSSSGSGGETQYF.

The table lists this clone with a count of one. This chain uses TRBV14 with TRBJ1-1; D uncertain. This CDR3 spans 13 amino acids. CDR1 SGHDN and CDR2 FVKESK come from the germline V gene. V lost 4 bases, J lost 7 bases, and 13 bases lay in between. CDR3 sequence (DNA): TGTGCCAGCAGCCGTGTTTTGTCAGGTGAAGCTTTCTTT. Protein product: CASSRVLSGEAFF.

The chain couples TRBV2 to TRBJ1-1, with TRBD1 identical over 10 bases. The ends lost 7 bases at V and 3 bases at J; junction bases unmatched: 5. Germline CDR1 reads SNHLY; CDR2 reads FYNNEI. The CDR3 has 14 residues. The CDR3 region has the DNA TGTGCCAGCAACCGACAGGGGGCGGACACTGAAGCTTTCTTT. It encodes CASNRQGADTEAFF.

In DNA, the CDR3 is TGTGCCAGCTCACCCCAACAGGGTGGCTCCTACAATGAGCAGTTCTTC. This codes for CASSPQQGGSYNEQFF. The genes are TRBV18 and TRBJ2-1; a possible D gene is TRBD1 (6 bases). This CDR3 is built from 16 residues. Germline V gene lookup returns CDR1 KGHSH and CDR2 LQKENI. The V and J ends lost 3 bases and 0 bases respectively, with 12 bases between them.

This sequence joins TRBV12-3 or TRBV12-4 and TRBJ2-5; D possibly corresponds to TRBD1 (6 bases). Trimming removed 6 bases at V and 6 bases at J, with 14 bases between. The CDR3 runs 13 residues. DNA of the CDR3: TGTGCCAGCAGCCAACAGGGTTTTAAGACCCAGTACTTC. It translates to CASSQQGFKTQYF.

The CDR3: CASSQDGSEAFF. As DNA, the CDR3 is TGCGCCAGCAGCCAAGATGGGAGTGAAGCTTTCTTT. The V gene is TRBV4-1, the J gene TRBJ1-1, with no clear D. The V end lost 0 bases, the J end lost 7 bases, and 6 bases lay between the germline ends. Germline V gene lookup returns CDR1 MGHRA and CDR2 YSYEKL. The CDR3 sequence is 12 residues long.

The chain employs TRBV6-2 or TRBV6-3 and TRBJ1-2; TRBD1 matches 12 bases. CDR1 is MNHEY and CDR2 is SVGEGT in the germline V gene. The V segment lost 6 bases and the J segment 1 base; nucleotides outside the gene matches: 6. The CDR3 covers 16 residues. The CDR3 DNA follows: TGTGCCAGCAGCTCATGGGACAGGGGGCTTAACTATGGCTACACCTTC. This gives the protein CASSSWDRGLNYGYTF.

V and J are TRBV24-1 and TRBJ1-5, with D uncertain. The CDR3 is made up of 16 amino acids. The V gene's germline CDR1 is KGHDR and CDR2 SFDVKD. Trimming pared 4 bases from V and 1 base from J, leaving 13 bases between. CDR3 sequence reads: CATSDHSTGSNQPQHF. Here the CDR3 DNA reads TGTGCCACCAGTGACCACAGTACGGGAAGCAATCAGCCCCAGCATTTT.

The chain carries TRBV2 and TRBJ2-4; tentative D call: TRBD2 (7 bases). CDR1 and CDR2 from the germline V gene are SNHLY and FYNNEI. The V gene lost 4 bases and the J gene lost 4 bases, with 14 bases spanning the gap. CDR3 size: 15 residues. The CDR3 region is CASSAPGGAKNIQYF. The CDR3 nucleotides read TGTGCCAGCAGTGCTCCGGGGGGCGCTAAAAACATTCAGTACTTC.

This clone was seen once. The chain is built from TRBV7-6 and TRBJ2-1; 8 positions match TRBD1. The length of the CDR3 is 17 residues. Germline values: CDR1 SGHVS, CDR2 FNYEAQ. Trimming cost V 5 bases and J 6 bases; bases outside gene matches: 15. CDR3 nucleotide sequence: TGTGCCAGCAGCAATGGACAGGGTGCGACTAGAGTCAATGAGCAGTTCTTC. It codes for CASSNGQGATRVNEQFF.

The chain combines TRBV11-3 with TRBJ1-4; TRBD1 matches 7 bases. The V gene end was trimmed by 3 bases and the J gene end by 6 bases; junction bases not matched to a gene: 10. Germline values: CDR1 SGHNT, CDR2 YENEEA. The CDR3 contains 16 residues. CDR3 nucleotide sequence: TGTGCCAGCAGCTTCAGACGACAGGGTCGGTATGAAAAACTGTTTTTT. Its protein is CASSFRRQGRYEKLFF.

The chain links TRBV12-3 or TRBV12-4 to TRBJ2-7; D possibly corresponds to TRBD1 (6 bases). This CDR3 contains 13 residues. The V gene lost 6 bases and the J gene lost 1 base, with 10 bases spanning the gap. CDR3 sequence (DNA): TGTGCCAGCAGGCCAGGGGCATCCTACGAGCAGTACTTC. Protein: CASRPGASYEQYF.

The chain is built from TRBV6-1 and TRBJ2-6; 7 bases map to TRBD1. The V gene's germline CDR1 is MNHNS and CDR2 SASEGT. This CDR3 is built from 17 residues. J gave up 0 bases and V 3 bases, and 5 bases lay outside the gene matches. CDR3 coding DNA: TGTGCCAGCAGTGAGGTTAACAGGGGCTCTGGGGCCAACGTCCTGACTTTC. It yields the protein CASSEVNRGSGANVLTF.

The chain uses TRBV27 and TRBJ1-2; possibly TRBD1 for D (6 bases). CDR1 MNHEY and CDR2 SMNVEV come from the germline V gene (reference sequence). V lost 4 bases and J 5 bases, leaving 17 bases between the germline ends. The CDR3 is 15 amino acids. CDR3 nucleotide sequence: TGTGCCAGCAGTTCCCGACAGGAGGGGGGGTATGGCTACACCTTC. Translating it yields CASSSRQEGGYGYTF.

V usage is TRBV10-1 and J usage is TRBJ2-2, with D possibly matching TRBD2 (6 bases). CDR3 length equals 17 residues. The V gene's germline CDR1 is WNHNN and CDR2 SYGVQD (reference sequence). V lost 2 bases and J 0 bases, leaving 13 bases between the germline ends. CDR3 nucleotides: TGCGCCAGCAGTGAGCATCCGGGGGACGCGAACACCGGGGAGCTGTTTTTT. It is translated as CASSEHPGDANTGELFF.

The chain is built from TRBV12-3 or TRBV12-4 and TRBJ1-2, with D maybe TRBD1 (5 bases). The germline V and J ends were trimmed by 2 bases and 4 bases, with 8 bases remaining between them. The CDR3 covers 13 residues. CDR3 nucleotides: TGTGCCAGCAGTTTAATCGGGGGCTATGGCTACACCTTC. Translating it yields CASSLIGGYGYTF.

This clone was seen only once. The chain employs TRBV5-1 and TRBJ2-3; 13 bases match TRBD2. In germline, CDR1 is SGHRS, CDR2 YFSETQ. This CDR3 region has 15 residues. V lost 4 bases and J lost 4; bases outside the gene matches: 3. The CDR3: CASSGLAGVSDTQYF. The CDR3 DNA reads TGCGCCAGCAGCGGACTAGCGGGAGTGTCAGATACGCAGTATTTT.